A single sample is the source of the 17 T cell receptor beta chains below, sequenced in a study of OX40 agonist ivuxolimab in advanced cancers. TCRdb's table, derived via immunoSEQ multiplex PCR, lists solely in-frame clones and lacks some. The sample includes about 69,000 clones, 90% of them seen just once. Here the sequenced sample was CD4+ or CD8+ T cells sorted from blood, taken in a trial of the OX40 agonist ivuxolimab. These receptors all come from an adult with an advanced solid tumor such as melanoma, head and neck, liver or kidney cancer.

The chain couples TRBV7-3 to TRBJ2-1; D uncertain. V lost 5 bases and J 9 bases, leaving 11 bases between the germline ends. CDR3 length: 12 residues. Germline loops: CDR1 SGHTA, CDR2 FQGTGA. CDR3 coding DNA: TGTGCCAGCAGCGCAACTGGTGTTGAGCAGTTCTTC. Amino acid sequence: CASSATGVEQFF.

This clone appeared once. The gene calls are TRBV6-5 and TRBJ2-7, with D tentatively TRBD1 (5 bases). The length of the CDR3 is 16 residues. Trimming removed 0 bases at V and 4 bases at J, with 16 bases between. Per the germline V gene, CDR1 is MNHEY and CDR2 is SVGAGI. DNA for the CDR3: TGTGCCAGCAGTTACTCGTCAGGGATAGGGCGGTACGAGCAGTACTTC. Encoded protein: CASSYSSGIGRYEQYF.

The rearrangement uses TRBV28 and TRBJ2-1; 7 bases agree with TRBD2. The V gene end was trimmed by 6 bases and the J gene end by 8 bases; junction bases not matched to a gene: 10. Germline V lookup: CDR1 MDHEN, CDR2 SYDVKM. CDR3 size: 14 residues. The CDR3 is CASRAGLPLDEQFF. In nucleotides, the CDR3 is TGTGCCAGCAGGGCGGGACTACCGCTGGATGAGCAGTTCTTC.

V is TRBV5-1 and J is TRBJ2-4; the D gene is possibly TRBD1 (6 bases). The CDR3 has 15 residues. The V gene's germline CDR1 is SGHRS and CDR2 YFSETQ. Trimming shortened V by 4 bases and J by 8 bases, and 19 bases separated the two germline ends. CDR3 loop: CASSRGQGPHDIQYF. The CDR3, as DNA: TGCGCCAGCAGCCGGGGACAAGGACCTCATGACATTCAGTACTTC.

The chain uses TRBV7-9 and TRBJ1-6, with D uncertain. Trimming cost V 5 bases and J 8 bases, with 10 bases left between them. This CDR3 is 13 amino acids long. In germline, CDR1 is SEHNR, CDR2 FQNEAQ (reference sequence). The CDR3 DNA sequence: TGTGCCAGCAGCCCCCGCGGGGATTCACCCCTCCACTTT. Protein sequence: CASSPRGDSPLHF.

The chain recombines TRBV7-9 with TRBJ2-1, with TRBD2 identical over 12 bases. Germline CDR1 is SEHNR and CDR2 is FQNEAQ (reference sequence). Trimming took 4 bases from V and 7 from J; bases not matched to a gene: 11. This CDR3 region has 17 residues. CDR3 sequence (DNA): TGTGCCAGCAGCTCGACATGGACTAGCGGGATGGGAAATGAGCAGTTCTTC. Translating it yields CASSSTWTSGMGNEQFF.

The chain employs TRBV5-4 and TRBJ2-7; TRBD1 matches 9 bases. Germline CDR1 and CDR2: SGHNT and YYREEE (reference sequence). This CDR3 comprises 13 residues. The trim removed 9 bases at V and 2 bases at J, leaving 6 bases unmatched. The CDR3: CATATGGAYEQYF. As DNA, the CDR3 is TGTGCCACTGCGACAGGGGGAGCCTACGAGCAGTACTTC.

V usage is TRBV11-3 and J usage is TRBJ2-3, with D maybe TRBD1 (5 bases). Germline V gene lookup returns CDR1 SGHNT and CDR2 YENEEA. Trimming took 1 base from V and 5 from J, leaving 16 bases between them. There are 16 residues in the CDR3. CDR3 protein: CASSLVVWGEKDTQYF. As DNA, the CDR3 is TGTGCCAGCAGCTTAGTAGTTTGGGGCGAGAAAGATACGCAGTATTTT.

The chain joins TRBV7-8 to TRBJ2-7; 9 bases line up with TRBD1. Looked up from germline, CDR1 is SGHVS and CDR2 is FQNEAQ. The CDR3 is 15 amino acids. The V segment lost 4 bases and the J segment 0 bases; nucleotides outside the gene matches: 4. CDR3 protein: CASSSDRGSSYEQYF. CDR3 DNA: TGTGCCAGCAGCTCCGACAGGGGGAGCTCCTACGAGCAGTACTTC.

The chain couples TRBV19 to TRBJ2-5; 8 bases map to TRBD1. The DNA end is a closer match to TRBJ2-7, so the J assignment may be wrong. CDR3 size: 12 residues. Germline CDR1 is LNHDA and CDR2 is SQIVND (reference sequence). CDR3 region: CASPDRGYEQYF. In DNA form, the CDR3 reads TGTGCCAGCCCTGACAGGGGTTACGAGCAGTACTTC.

CDR3 nucleotides: TGTGCCAGCACCCAAGGACTAGCGCGTATCCAGTACTTC. The encoded protein is CASTQGLARIQYF. The chain recombines TRBV2 with TRBJ2-7, with 9 nucleotides matching TRBD2. Germline CDR1 and CDR2: SNHLY and FYNNEI. The CDR3 is made up of 13 amino acids. After removal of 7 bases from V and 10 bases from J, the junction contained 11 bases not matched to a gene.

J is TRBJ2-3 and V is TRBV5-1, with unresolved D. The CDR3 is 15 amino acids. Looked up from germline, CDR1 is SGHRS and CDR2 is YFSETQ. Trimming removed 0 bases from V and 3 bases from J, with 11 bases in between. Here the CDR3 reads CASSLGRRLTDTQYF. The CDR3 DNA follows: TGCGCCAGCAGCTTGGGACGGCGACTGACAGATACGCAGTATTTT.

This sequence joins TRBV6-6 and TRBJ2-5; TRBD1 agrees at 7 bases. V shed 8 bases, J shed 2 bases, and the junction held 14 bases outside the gene matches. Germline-derived CDR1 and CDR2 are MNHNY and SVGAGI (reference sequence). This CDR3 is 16 amino acids long. This CDR3 is CASALERGLGQETQYF. CDR3 bases: TGTGCCAGCGCCCTCGAAAGGGGGCTGGGGCAAGAGACCCAGTACTTC.

This sequence joins TRBV19 and TRBJ2-1; 9 bases agree with TRBD1. J gave up 4 bases and V 5 bases, and 6 bases lay outside the gene matches. Germline lookup yields CDR1 LNHDA and CDR2 SQIVND (reference sequence). The CDR3 spans 15 residues. The CDR3 here is CASSYRDRAYNEQFF. The CDR3 bases are TGTGCCAGTAGTTACCGGGACAGGGCATACAATGAGCAGTTCTTC.

This chain connects TRBV7-2 to TRBJ2-7, with 12 bases aligning to TRBD2. After removal of 5 bases from V and 7 bases from J, the junction contained 9 bases not matched to a gene. Germline V lookup: CDR1 SGHTA, CDR2 FQGNSA. This CDR3 spans 15 amino acids. The CDR3 DNA sequence: TGTGCCAGCAGCACCCAGACTAGCGGGAGCGGTGAGCAGTACTTC. Translation: CASSTQTSGSGEQYF.

This clone was recorded once. This chain uses TRBV5-5 with TRBJ2-7; TRBD2 aligns across 8 bases. CDR1 and CDR2 from the germline V gene are SGHKS and YYEKEE (reference sequence). This CDR3 is 15 amino acids long. Trimming cost V 0 bases and J 7 bases; bases outside gene matches: 9. The CDR3 spells CASSLAAAGEYEQYF. CDR3 DNA: TGTGCCAGCAGCTTGGCAGCAGCGGGAGAGTATGAGCAGTACTTC.

V and J are TRBV5-1 and TRBJ2-1; tentative D call: TRBD1 (6 bases). This CDR3 is built from 16 residues. CDR1 SGHRS and CDR2 YFSETQ come from the germline V gene. Trimming pared 5 bases from V and 0 bases from J, leaving 15 bases between. The CDR3 region is CASRVQGSSSYNEQFF. In DNA form, the CDR3 reads TGCGCCAGCAGGGTACAGGGCTCGTCCTCCTACAATGAGCAGTTCTTC. The full variable domain, completed using reference TRBV5-1 and TRBJ2-1, is KAGVTQTPRYLIKTRGQQVTLSCSPISGHRSVSWYQQTPGQGLQFLFEYFSETQRNKGNFPGRFSGRQFSNSRSEMNVSTLELGDSALYLCASRVQGSSSYNEQFFGPGTRLTVL.